This TCR beta chain was retrieved from a study of T cells in narcolepsy. Study-wide findings and caveats: Reportedly, autoreactive clonotypes were serially detected in patients' blood but not controls'.

Note on this clone: What it recognizes is unknown.

Germline V gene sequence: CDR1 SGHAT, CDR2 FQNNGV. The CDR3 runs 15 residues. With 1 base clipped from V and 8 bases from J, the junction kept 8 bases outside the gene matches. Only in-frame clones appear in the TCRdb table, and some are missing; sequencing was by immunoSEQ multiplex PCR. The top ten hold roughly 0.8% of the sample, which has approximately 32,000 clones, about 90% seen once. The receptor was isolated from a human donor with narcolepsy. The sequenced material came from CD45RA- memory CD4+ T cells from PBMCs. This chain links TRBV11-2 with TRBJ1-2, with 9 nucleotides matching TRBD1. As DNA, the CDR3 is TGTGCCAGCAGCTTAGCTGGACAGGGGCCGTTAGGCTACACCTTC. Residues: CASSLAGQGPLGYTF.